Shown below are 2 T cell receptor beta chains from a single sample sequenced in a study of tumor-infiltrating lymphocytes in oesophageal squamous cell carcinoma. One entry per CDR3 protein, called by TCRdb with MiXCR from the PCR reads. The sample comprises roughly 19,000 distinct CDR3 sequences, 35% to 50% of which are singletons, and roughly a tenth rests with the top ten. The specimen was normal esophageal tissue next to the tumor. These receptors were taken from a male donor with esophageal squamous cell carcinoma.

Ten or more counts support this clonotype. The rearrangement links TRBV12-3 or TRBV12-4 to TRBJ1-4; tentatively, D is TRBD1 (6 bases). The CDR3 consists of 15 residues. Trimming took off 1 base at V and 8 bases at J, with 14 bases between the two ends. CDR3 bases: TGTGCCAGCAGTTTAGTTTTGGGGGGGCGGGAAAAACTGTTTTTT. Its translation: CASSLVLGGREKLFF.

There are a few counts of this clonotype. A single base separates this from a much larger clone, so it may be a read error. The chain employs TRBV11-2 and TRBJ2-5; D call uncertain. V lost 3 bases and J 11 bases, leaving 19 bases between the germline ends. CDR3 length: 14 amino acids. Germline V gene sequence: CDR1 SGHAT, CDR2 FQNNGV. Written as DNA, the CDR3 is TGTGCCAGCAGCTTCCGAAACTCCTACAATGAGCAGTACTTC. Translated, it gives CASSFRNSYNEQYF.